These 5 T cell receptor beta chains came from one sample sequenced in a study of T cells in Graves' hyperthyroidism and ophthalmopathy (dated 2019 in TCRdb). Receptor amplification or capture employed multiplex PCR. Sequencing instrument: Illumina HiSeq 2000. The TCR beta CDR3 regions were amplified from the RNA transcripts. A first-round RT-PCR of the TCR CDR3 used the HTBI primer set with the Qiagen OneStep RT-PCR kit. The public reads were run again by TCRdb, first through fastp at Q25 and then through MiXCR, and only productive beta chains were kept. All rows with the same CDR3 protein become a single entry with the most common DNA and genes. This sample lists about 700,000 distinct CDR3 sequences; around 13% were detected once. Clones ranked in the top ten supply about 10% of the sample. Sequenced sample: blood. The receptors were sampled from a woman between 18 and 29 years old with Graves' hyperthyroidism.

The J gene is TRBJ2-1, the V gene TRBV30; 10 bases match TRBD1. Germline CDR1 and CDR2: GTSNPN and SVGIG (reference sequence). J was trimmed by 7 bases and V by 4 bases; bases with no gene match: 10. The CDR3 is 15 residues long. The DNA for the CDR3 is TGTGCCTGGACTCCCGGGACAGGGGCTGGTAATGAGCAGTTCTTC. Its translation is CAWTPGTGAGNEQFF.

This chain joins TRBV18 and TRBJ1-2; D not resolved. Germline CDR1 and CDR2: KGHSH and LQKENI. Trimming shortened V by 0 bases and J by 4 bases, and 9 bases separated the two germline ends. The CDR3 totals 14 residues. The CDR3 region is CASSPPQILYGYTF. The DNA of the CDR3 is TGTGCCAGCTCACCACCCCAAATCCTCTATGGCTACACCTTC. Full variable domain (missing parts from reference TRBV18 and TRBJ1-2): NAGVMQNPRHLVRRRGQEARLRCSPMKGHSHVYWYRQLPEEGLKFMVYLQKENIIDESGMPKERFSAEFPKEGPSILRIQQVVRGDSAAYFCASSPPQILYGYTFGSGTRLTVV.

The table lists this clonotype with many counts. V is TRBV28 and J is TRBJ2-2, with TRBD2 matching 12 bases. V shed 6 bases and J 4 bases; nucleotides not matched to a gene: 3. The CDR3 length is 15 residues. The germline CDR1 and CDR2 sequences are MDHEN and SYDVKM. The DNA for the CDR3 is TGTGCCAGCAGGGGGGGACTAGCGGGCACCGGGGAGCTGTTTTTT. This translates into CASRGGLAGTGELFF.

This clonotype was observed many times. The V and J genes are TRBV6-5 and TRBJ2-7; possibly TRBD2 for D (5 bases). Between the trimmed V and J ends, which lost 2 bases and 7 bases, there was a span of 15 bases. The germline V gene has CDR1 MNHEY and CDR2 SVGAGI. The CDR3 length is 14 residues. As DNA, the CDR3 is TGTGCCAGCAGTTACAAAGGACTGGCTAAAGAGCAGTACTTC. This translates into CASSYKGLAKEQYF.

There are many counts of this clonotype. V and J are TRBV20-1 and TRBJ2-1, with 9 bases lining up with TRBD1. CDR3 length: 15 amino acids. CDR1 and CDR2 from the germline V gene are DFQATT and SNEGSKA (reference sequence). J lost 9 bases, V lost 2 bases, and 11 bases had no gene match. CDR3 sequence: CSARPTGGVDGEQFF. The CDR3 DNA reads TGCAGTGCTAGACCAACAGGGGGCGTTGACGGTGAGCAGTTCTTC.